Shown below are 10 T cell receptor beta chains from a single sample sequenced in a study of shared clonotypes between healthy human individuals. TCRdb keeps only in-frame clones here, not all; method: immunoSEQ multiplex PCR. The table shows under 2,000,000 clones, with over 85% occurring only once. The naive CD8 subset, CD45RO-negative cells positively selected for CCR7, excluded terminally differentiated effector memory CD45RA+ cells. The sample taken for sequencing was naive CD8+ T cells sorted from blood. The source of these receptors is a man aged 18 to 30 in good health.

The chain carries TRBV27 and TRBJ1-6, with no clear D. The germline V and J ends were trimmed by 2 bases and 8 bases, with 10 bases remaining between them. The germline V gene encodes CDR1 MNHEY and CDR2 SMNVEV (reference sequence). There are 14 residues in the CDR3. DNA of the CDR3: TGTGCCAGCAGTTTAAGCCCAGTTTATTCACCCCTCCACTTT. Protein: CASSLSPVYSPLHF.

This clone was seen only a few times. The chain couples TRBV7-9 to TRBJ2-7; D uncertain. Germline V lookup: CDR1 SEHNR, CDR2 FQNEAQ (reference sequence). Trimming took 1 base from V and 5 from J, leaving 6 bases between them. The CDR3 runs to 12 residues. This chain's CDR3 is CASSLEKNEQYF. CDR3 nucleotide sequence: TGTGCCAGCAGCTTAGAAAAAAACGAGCAGTACTTC.

Comment on this clone: This sample also contains other DNA sequences that code for the same CDR3. The chain carries TRBV7-8 and TRBJ2-3, with D hard to call. This CDR3 is built from 13 residues. Germline loops: CDR1 SGHVS, CDR2 FQNEAQ. V was pared by 2 bases and J by 1 base, with 4 bases between. CDR3 in amino acids: CASSLLGTDTQYF. CDR3 in DNA: TGTGCCAGCAGCTTACTGGGCACAGATACGCAGTATTTT.

The chain recombines TRBV5-6 with TRBJ2-5; the match to TRBD1 covers 10 bases. The CDR3 is 15 residues long. V gave up 4 bases and J gave up 4 bases; unmatched junction bases: 7. Germline V gene sequence: CDR1 SGHDT, CDR2 YYEEEE. CDR3 bases: TGTGCCAGCAGCCCCAGGACAGGGGGTAGAGAGACCCAGTACTTC. Its protein is CASSPRTGGRETQYF.

The sample holds one count of this clone. The chain recombines TRBV5-1 with TRBJ2-1, with D uncertain. V was clipped by 1 base and J by 5 bases, with 7 bases between them. Germline V lookup: CDR1 SGHRS, CDR2 YFSETQ. The CDR3 is 13 residues long. The CDR3 here is CASSLNYHNEQFF. The CDR3 DNA is TGCGCCAGCAGCTTGAACTATCACAATGAGCAGTTCTTC.

The genes are TRBV10-3 and TRBJ1-2, with 8 bases that match TRBD1. Germline V lookup: CDR1 ENHRY, CDR2 SYGVKD. The J segment lost 1 base and the V segment lost 6 bases, leaving 7 bases of the junction unmatched. The CDR3 spans 15 residues. CDR3 protein: CAISDDRGNNYGYTF. CDR3 bases: TGTGCCATCAGCGATGACAGGGGAAATAACTATGGCTACACCTTC.

CDR3 loop: CASSPYVGGAEAFF. The CDR3 coding sequence is TGCGCCAGCAGCCCCTACGTAGGGGGGGCTGAAGCTTTCTTT. V and J are TRBV4-1 and TRBJ1-1; the D gene is possibly TRBD1 (6 bases). Germline V gene lookup returns CDR1 MGHRA and CDR2 YSYEKL. The CDR3 length is 14 residues. V was trimmed by 4 bases and J by 6 bases, leaving 15 bases between them.

The V gene is TRBV4-3, the J gene TRBJ2-7; D remains unclear. V was trimmed by 3 bases and J by 0 bases, leaving 12 bases between them. CDR1 LGHNA and CDR2 YSLEER come from the germline V gene. The CDR3 has 15 amino acids. The CDR3 sequence: CASSHTPLSSYEQYF. In DNA, the CDR3 is TGCGCCAGCAGCCATACTCCGCTGAGCTCCTACGAGCAGTACTTC.

This clone was seen a single time. This sequence joins TRBV9 and TRBJ2-7; no reliable D call. This CDR3 has 14 residues. Germline V lookup: CDR1 SGDLS, CDR2 YYNGEE. V lost 4 bases, J lost 1 base, and 12 bases lay in between. CDR3 region: CASSPWTFSYEQYF. The CDR3 DNA sequence: TGTGCCAGCAGCCCATGGACCTTTTCCTACGAGCAGTACTTC.

The rearrangement uses TRBV7-2 and TRBJ1-2, with no clear D. The V gene lost 1 base and the J gene lost 8 bases, with 5 bases spanning the gap. This CDR3 has 11 residues. CDR1 and CDR2 from the germline V gene are SGHTA and FQGNSA. The CDR3 protein is CASSLDEGYTF. In nucleotides, the CDR3 is TGTGCCAGCAGCTTAGATGAAGGCTACACCTTC.